These 18 T cell receptor beta chains were sequenced from one sample in a study of TIL therapy for anti-PD-1-resistant metastatic lung cancer. Sequencing used immunoSEQ v3. The data were produced by immunoSEQ multiplex PCR, yet TCRdb's version contains in-frame clones alone and is incomplete. Of 20,000 to 30,000 clones in the sample, 63% are singletons; the top ten hold more than 15%. Described time point: pre-treatment sample, taken before nivolumab and TIL therapy. The tumor samples were excised metastases, mostly pleural nodules or supraclavicular lymph nodes. Sequenced material: tumor tissue, taken at baseline. Source of these receptors: a woman between 30 and 85 years old with non-small cell lung cancer.

The rearrangement joins TRBV5-1 to TRBJ2-1, with 10 bases lining up with TRBD2. CDR1 and CDR2 from the germline V gene are SGHRS and YFSETQ. The CDR3 has 15 residues. Trimming took 6 bases from V and 1 from J; bases not matched to a gene: 4. CDR3 region: CASTIAGGSYNEQFF. CDR3 nucleotide sequence: TGCGCCAGCACCATAGCGGGGGGTTCCTACAATGAGCAGTTCTTC.

The rearrangement joins TRBV30 to TRBJ2-3; 8 nucleotides match TRBD2. Germline trimming cut 0 bases from V and 3 bases from J; bases unmatched to any gene: 5. The germline V gene has CDR1 GTSNPN and CDR2 SVGIG (reference sequence). This CDR3 has 15 residues. In DNA, the CDR3 is TGTGCCTGGAGTGTAAGGACTAGCATGACAGATACGCAGTATTTT. Its translation is CAWSVRTSMTDTQYF.

This chain joins TRBV4-1 and TRBJ2-7; 9 nucleotides match TRBD2. There are 16 residues in the CDR3. The ends lost 3 bases at V and 4 bases at J; junction bases unmatched: 10. Germline-derived CDR1 and CDR2 are MGHRA and YSYEKL. The DNA for the CDR3 is TGCGCCAGCAGCCAGGCGTTTAGCGGGAGTGTTTACGAGCAGTACTTC. Translating gives CASSQAFSGSVYEQYF.

The rearrangement links TRBV7-2 to TRBJ2-5; 9 bases align to TRBD1. Germline trimming cut 4 bases from V and 4 bases from J; bases unmatched to any gene: 7. Germline V gene data show CDR1 as SGHTA and CDR2 as FQGNSA. The CDR3 is 15 residues long. The CDR3 spells CASSSDRGRGETQYF. The CDR3 DNA sequence: TGTGCCAGCAGCTCTGACAGGGGGAGGGGAGAGACCCAGTACTTC. The full variable domain, completed using reference TRBV7-2 and TRBJ2-5, is GAGVSQSPSNKVTEKGKDVELRCDPISGHTALYWYRQSLGQGLEFLIYFQGNSAPDKSGLPSDRFSAERTGGSVSTLTIQRTQQEDSAVYLCASSSDRGRGETQYFGPGTRLLVL.

The genes are TRBV6-4 and TRBJ2-2; TRBD1 is a possible D gene (6 bases). In germline, CDR1 is MRHNA, CDR2 SNTAGT. The CDR3 totals 14 residues. Trimming took off 2 bases at V and 6 bases at J, with 10 bases between the two ends. The CDR3 protein is CASSDRQGSGELFF. In DNA form, the CDR3 reads TGTGCCAGCAGTGACCGTCAGGGGTCCGGGGAGCTGTTTTTT.

The rearrangement uses TRBV29-1 and TRBJ2-1, with D unclear. The V end was cut by 6 bases, the J end by 0 bases, with 12 bases between. CDR1 and CDR2 from the germline V gene are SQVTM and ANQGSEA. This CDR3 has 14 residues. CDR3 nucleotides: TGCAGCGTGAATGAGAAAAGCTCCTACAATGAGCAGTTCTTC. Translating gives CSVNEKSSYNEQFF.

The chain couples TRBV10-3 to TRBJ1-1; no clear D. CDR1 and CDR2 from the germline V gene are ENHRY and SYGVKD. The V and J ends lost 3 bases and 4 bases respectively, with 9 bases between them. The CDR3 is 13 amino acids. The CDR3 reads CAISDPDITEAFF. For the CDR3, the DNA is TGTGCCATCAGTGACCCGGATATCACTGAAGCTTTCTTT.

The J gene is TRBJ2-7, the V gene TRBV2; possibly TRBD1 for D (6 bases). Per the germline V gene, CDR1 is SNHLY and CDR2 is FYNNEI. V lost 6 bases and J lost 2, with 11 bases in between. CDR3 size: 13 residues. Here the CDR3 DNA reads TGTGCCAGCAGCAAGGGACAAGCCTACGAGCAGTACTTC. Translation: CASSKGQAYEQYF.

This sequence joins TRBV6-4 and TRBJ2-1; D is uncertain. Germline CDR1 and CDR2: MRHNA and SNTAGT. The CDR3 is 15 amino acids. Trimming took off 6 bases at V and 8 bases at J, with 20 bases between the two ends. Here the CDR3 reads CASSPDFLVTDEQFF. The CDR3 nucleotides read TGTGCCAGCAGCCCAGATTTTCTGGTGACGGATGAGCAGTTCTTC.

This chain joins TRBV29-1 and TRBJ2-7; 8 nucleotides line up with TRBD1. This CDR3 region has 12 residues. The ends lost 4 bases at V and 3 bases at J; junction bases unmatched: 2. Germline V gene data show CDR1 as SQVTM and CDR2 as ANQGSEA. CDR3 in amino acids: CSVVQGVYEQYF. The DNA of the CDR3 is TGCAGCGTTGTACAGGGGGTCTACGAGCAGTACTTC.

The chain is built from TRBV5-4 and TRBJ2-3; tentatively, D is TRBD2 (6 bases). Between the trimmed V and J ends, which lost 4 bases and 0 bases, there was a span of 12 bases. Germline V lookup: CDR1 SGHNT, CDR2 YYREEE (reference sequence). This CDR3 region has 15 residues. CDR3 residues: CASSAGTFSTDTQYF. The CDR3 bases are TGTGCCAGCAGCGCGGGGACTTTTAGCACAGATACGCAGTATTTT.

This chain links TRBV4-1 with TRBJ2-2; D is undetermined. The CDR3 loop spans 15 amino acids. The V end was cut by 6 bases, the J end by 6 bases, with 17 bases between. Germline V CDR1 and CDR2: MGHRA, YSYEKL. The CDR3 DNA sequence: TGCGCCAGCAGTCTGACCGGGTCCAACTCCGGGGAGCTGTTTTTT. The encoded protein is CASSLTGSNSGELFF.

The chain links TRBV5-1 to TRBJ2-5, with 10 bases aligning to TRBD2. The V gene's germline CDR1 is SGHRS and CDR2 YFSETQ. After removal of 3 bases from V and 4 bases from J, the junction contained 9 bases not matched to a gene. This CDR3 contains 16 residues. The CDR3 DNA reads TGCGCCAGCAGCTCCGGACTAGCGGTTTCGACAGAGACCCAGTACTTC. The encoded protein is CASSSGLAVSTETQYF.

The V gene is TRBV5-4, the J gene TRBJ2-7, with TRBD2 identical over 8 bases. CDR1 and CDR2 from the germline V gene are SGHNT and YYREEE (reference sequence). The J segment lost 7 bases and the V segment lost 0 bases, leaving 9 bases of the junction unmatched. CDR3 length: 15 residues. The CDR3 reads CASSLARAGGGEQYF. The CDR3 DNA is TGTGCCAGCAGCTTGGCGAGGGCGGGAGGTGGAGAGCAGTACTTC. Using reference TRBV5-4 and TRBJ2-7 for the parts outside the CDR3, the full variable domain is ETGVTQSPTHLIKTRGQQVTLRCSSQSGHNTVSWYQQALGQGPQFIFQYYREEENGRGNFPPRFSGLQFPNYSSELNVNALELDDSALYLCASSLARAGGGEQYFGPGTRLTVT.

This clone was counted between two and nine times. This chain joins TRBV4-2 and TRBJ1-2; D not certain. The CDR3 is 15 residues long. CDR1 is LGHNA, CDR2 YNFKEQ, per germline. Trimming removed 0 bases at V and 8 bases at J, with 16 bases between. As DNA, the CDR3 is TGTGCCAGCAGCCAAGATCTCCAGAGCCCGGGAGGCTACACCTTC. It is translated as CASSQDLQSPGGYTF.

This clone has only one observation. The chain is built from TRBV5-1 and TRBJ1-1; D call uncertain. V shed 2 bases and J shed 1 base, with 6 bases lying between them. CDR3 length: 13 amino acids. The germline gives CDR1 SGHRS, CDR2 YFSETQ. CDR3 protein: CASSLEKNTEAFF. The CDR3 DNA reads as TGCGCCAGCAGCTTAGAAAAGAACACTGAAGCTTTCTTT.

The gene calls are TRBV7-2 and TRBJ2-3; D may be TRBD1 (5 bases). CDR3 length: 14 amino acids. Trimming shortened V by 1 base and J by 4 bases, and 9 bases separated the two germline ends. Germline lookup yields CDR1 SGHTA and CDR2 FQGNSA. CDR3 sequence: CASSLGGPPDTQYF. CDR3 in DNA: TGTGCCAGCAGCTTAGGGGGCCCTCCAGATACGCAGTATTTT.

V usage is TRBV19 and J usage is TRBJ1-2, with a weak D call TRBD1 (6 bases). CDR3 length: 14 amino acids. V lost 8 bases, J lost 10 bases, and 23 bases lay in between. Germline values: CDR1 LNHDA, CDR2 SQIVND (reference sequence). CDR3 in amino acids: CASVTTGTSIDYTF. The CDR3, as DNA: TGTGCCAGTGTCACAACAGGGACATCAATCGACTACACCTTC. The complete variable domain, with remaining parts taken from reference TRBV19 and TRBJ1-2, reads DGGITQSPKYLFRKEGQNVTLSCEQNLNHDAMYWYRQDPGQGLRLIYYSQIVNDFQKGDIAEGYSVSREKKESFPLTVTSAQKNPTAFYLCASVTTGTSIDYTFGSGTRLTVV.